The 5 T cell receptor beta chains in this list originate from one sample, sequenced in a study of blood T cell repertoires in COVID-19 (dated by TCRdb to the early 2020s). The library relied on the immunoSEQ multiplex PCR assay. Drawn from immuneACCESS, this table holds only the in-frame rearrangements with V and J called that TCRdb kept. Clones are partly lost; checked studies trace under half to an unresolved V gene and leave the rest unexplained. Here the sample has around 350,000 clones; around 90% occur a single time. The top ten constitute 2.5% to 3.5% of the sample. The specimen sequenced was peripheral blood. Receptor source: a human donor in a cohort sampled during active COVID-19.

In DNA form, the CDR3 reads TGTGCCAGCAGAGCCAGAGGCAGGGCCGGGGAGCTGTTTTTT. This sequence encodes CASRARGRAGELFF. This chain joins TRBV6-5 and TRBJ2-2; possible D gene TRBD1, 5 bases. The V gene lost 6 bases and the J gene lost 6 bases, with 14 bases spanning the gap. Germline V CDR1 and CDR2: MNHEY, SVGAGI. The CDR3 has 14 amino acids.

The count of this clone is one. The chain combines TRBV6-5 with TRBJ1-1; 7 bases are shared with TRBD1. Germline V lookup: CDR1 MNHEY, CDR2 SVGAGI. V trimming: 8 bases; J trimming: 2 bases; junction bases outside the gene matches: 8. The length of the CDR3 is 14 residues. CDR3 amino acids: CASVRPGGNTEAFF. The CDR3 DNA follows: TGTGCCAGCGTTAGGCCAGGGGGTAACACTGAAGCTTTCTTT.

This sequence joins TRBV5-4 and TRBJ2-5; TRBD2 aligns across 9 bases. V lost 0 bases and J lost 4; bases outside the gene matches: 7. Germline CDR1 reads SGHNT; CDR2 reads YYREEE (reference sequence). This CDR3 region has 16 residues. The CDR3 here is CASSLAVSGGRETQYF. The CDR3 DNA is TGTGCCAGCAGCTTGGCCGTTAGCGGGGGTAGAGAGACCCAGTACTTC.

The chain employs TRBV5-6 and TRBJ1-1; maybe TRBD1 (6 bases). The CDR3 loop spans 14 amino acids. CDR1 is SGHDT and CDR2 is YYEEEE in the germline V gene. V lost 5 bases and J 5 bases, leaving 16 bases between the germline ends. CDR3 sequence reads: CASSLIQGGTEAFF. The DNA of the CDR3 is TGTGCCAGCAGTTTAATACAGGGAGGGACTGAAGCTTTCTTT.

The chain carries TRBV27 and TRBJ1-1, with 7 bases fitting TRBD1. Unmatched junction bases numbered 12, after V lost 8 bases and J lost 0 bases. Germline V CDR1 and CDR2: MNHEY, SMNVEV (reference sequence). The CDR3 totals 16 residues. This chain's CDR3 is CASHPQGRSMNTEAFF. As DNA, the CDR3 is TGTGCCAGCCACCCACAGGGGAGGTCGATGAACACTGAAGCTTTCTTT.